The subject of this entry is one T cell receptor (beta chain). This sample was taken from a study of long-term antiretroviral therapy in people with HIV. The run of the v3.0 immunoSEQ assay was at survey level. Sequencing targeted roughly 40,000-55,000 T-cell genomes per sample. Repertoires were generated with immunoSEQ multiplex PCR, while TCRdb's copy carries only in-frame clones and drops some. There are approximately 35,000 clones in the sample; more than 95% occur only once, and 2.9% lies in the top ten. This clonotype was sampled from a man aged 25-45 years with HIV. The material was unsorted PBMCs, obtained 6.9 years after starting antiretroviral therapy.

In nucleotides, the CDR3 is TGCGCCAGCAGCTTGGAGGGACTAGCGGGAGAGACCCAGTACTTC. It is translated as CASSLEGLAGETQYF. The V gene is TRBV5-1, the J gene TRBJ2-5, with 12 bases identical to TRBD2. Germline V gives CDR1 SGHRS, CDR2 YFSETQ. Trimming removed 0 bases from V and 4 bases from J; junction bases left unmatched: 1. The CDR3 length is 15 residues.